These 22 T cell receptor beta chains share one sample of origin, sequenced in a study of cytomegalovirus exposure and HLA in healthy donors. PCR employed 60 Vbeta and 13 Jbeta primers. Clones were read by immunoSEQ multiplex PCR, and TCRdb kept only the in-frame ones, dropping some. This table has about 140,000 clones, roughly 9.7% appearing once. The material sequenced was PBMCs. These receptor sequences come from a man aged 45-60 years in good health and CMV-seronegative.

This clone occurred a few times. The chain uses TRBV5-6 and TRBJ2-5, with 8 bases matching TRBD1. J gave up 5 bases and V 0 bases, and 6 bases lay outside the gene matches. CDR1 is SGHDT, CDR2 YYEEEE, per germline. The CDR3 runs to 15 residues. The CDR3 sequence: CASSLVSGGGETQYF. CDR3 nucleotide sequence: TGTGCCAGCAGCTTGGTGTCAGGGGGCGGGGAGACCCAGTACTTC.

The gene calls are TRBV19 and TRBJ1-6, with 7 bases lining up with TRBD1. Germline CDR1 LNHDA, CDR2 SQIVND (reference sequence). There are 15 residues in the CDR3. The junction had 4 bases not matched to a gene; V was cut back by 3 bases and J by 5 bases. The CDR3 coding sequence is TGTGCCAGTAGTATCGGGGGACAGAATAATTCACCCCTCCACTTT. This translates into CASSIGGQNNSPLHF.

The chain recombines TRBV5-1 with TRBJ2-7; tentatively, D is TRBD1 (6 bases). The CDR3 length is 15 residues. With 0 bases removed from V and 6 bases from J, the gap between germline ends came to 16 bases. In germline, CDR1 is SGHRS, CDR2 YFSETQ. The DNA for the CDR3 is TGCGCCAGCAGCTTGGGAGGAACGGCCAGGGGCGAGCAGTACTTC. It translates to CASSLGGTARGEQYF.

This clone was observed a handful of times. The chain uses TRBV29-1 and TRBJ2-1; 7 bases are a match to TRBD2. The V gene's germline CDR1 is SQVTM and CDR2 ANQGSEA. V shed 5 bases and J 12 bases; nucleotides not matched to a gene: 7. This CDR3 is built from 11 residues. The CDR3 sequence is CSVSAGVRQFF. The CDR3 bases are TGCAGCGTTTCTGCGGGGGTGCGGCAGTTCTTC.

This clone was observed a few times. At one boundary the junction diverges from the germline segment, which might be a read error. This chain joins TRBV7-2 and TRBJ1-4; D may be TRBD1 (5 bases). The CDR3 runs to 14 residues. Germline V gives CDR1 SGHTA, CDR2 FQGNSA. The CDR3 loop is CASSRSGVGEKLLF. The CDR3 DNA is TGTGCCAGCAGCAGATCGGGGGTAGGGGAAAAACTGCTTTTT.

The rearrangement uses TRBV11-2 and TRBJ2-1; the D gene is possibly TRBD2 (6 bases). V was shortened by 1 base and J by 6 bases, with 7 bases between the two germline ends. There are 13 residues in the CDR3. Germline V lookup: CDR1 SGHAT, CDR2 FQNNGV. This CDR3 is CASSLAGSNEQFF. In DNA, the CDR3 is TGTGCCAGCAGCTTAGCCGGGAGCAATGAGCAGTTCTTC.

This clone has only a few counts. This chain connects TRBV7-9 to TRBJ1-4; D gene unclear. CDR1 SEHNR and CDR2 FQNEAQ come from the germline V gene (reference sequence). With 1 base removed from V and 2 bases from J, the gap between germline ends came to 8 bases. The CDR3 runs 15 residues. The CDR3: CASSLESVTNEKLFF. The CDR3 region has the DNA TGTGCCAGCAGCTTAGAGTCAGTGACTAATGAAAAACTGTTTTTT.

The chain uses TRBV27 and TRBJ2-7, with 7 positions matching TRBD2. V was pared by 4 bases and J by 2 bases, with 5 bases of the junction left unmatched. This CDR3 has 14 amino acids. Germline V gene lookup returns CDR1 MNHEY and CDR2 SMNVEV (reference sequence). The CDR3 coding sequence is TGTGCCAGCAGTTGGTCTAGCGGACCCTACGAGCAGTACTTC. This encodes CASSWSSGPYEQYF.

This clone has only a few counts. The chain recombines TRBV6-1 with TRBJ2-5, with D possibly matching TRBD2 (5 bases). This CDR3 has 14 amino acids. Germline CDR1 and CDR2: MNHNS and SASEGT. The V and J ends lost 3 bases and 5 bases respectively, with 13 bases between them. CDR3 loop: CASSEQWRRETQYF. CDR3 DNA sequence: TGTGCCAGCAGTGAGCAATGGAGGAGGGAGACCCAGTACTTC.

The chain joins TRBV2 to TRBJ2-3; a possible D gene is TRBD2 (6 bases). CDR1 and CDR2 from the germline V gene are SNHLY and FYNNEI. This CDR3 spans 13 amino acids. V lost 9 bases and J 1 base, leaving 11 bases between the germline ends. The CDR3 is CARLASGTDTQYF. The CDR3 bases are TGTGCCAGACTAGCCTCGGGCACAGATACGCAGTATTTT.

CDR3 residues: CSFTGTFGGRVSYNEQFF. The CDR3 DNA reads as TGCAGCTTTACCGGGACCTTCGGGGGGAGGGTCTCCTACAATGAGCAGTTCTTC. The chain is built from TRBV29-1 and TRBJ2-1; 7 positions agree with TRBD2. V lost 8 bases to trimming and J lost 0 bases; unmatched junction nucleotides: 19. The CDR3 extends over 18 amino acids. The germline V gene has CDR1 SQVTM and CDR2 ANQGSEA.

The chain couples TRBV27 to TRBJ1-1; 8 bases are a match to TRBD1. CDR3 size: 14 residues. CDR1 and CDR2 (germline): MNHEY, SMNVEV (reference sequence). Trimming removed 7 bases from V and 5 bases from J; junction bases left unmatched: 9. In DNA form, the CDR3 reads TGTGCCAGCACCCCAGGGGGCCCGGGAACTGAAGCTTTCTTT. As protein: CASTPGGPGTEAFF.

The chain uses TRBV11-2 and TRBJ1-1; TRBD1 might be the D (5 bases). The CDR3 contains 16 residues. V was trimmed by 0 bases and J by 1 base, leaving 12 bases between them. From germline, CDR1 is SGHAT and CDR2 FQNNGV. CDR3 region: CASSLEFGRANTEAFF. CDR3 nucleotide sequence: TGTGCCAGCAGCTTAGAATTCGGCAGGGCGAACACTGAAGCTTTCTTT.

Only a few counts were recorded for this clone. The chain uses TRBV14 and TRBJ1-2; tentatively, D is TRBD1 (5 bases). The CDR3 runs to 18 residues. CDR1 SGHDN and CDR2 FVKESK come from the germline V gene. The V and J ends lost 3 bases and 3 bases respectively, with 23 bases between them. CDR3 sequence reads: CASSHLMPGLNYYYGYTF. The CDR3 coding sequence is TGTGCCAGCAGCCATCTAATGCCGGGACTCAACTACTACTATGGCTACACCTTC.

This clone was seen a handful of times. The chain joins TRBV19 to TRBJ2-5; D might be TRBD2 (5 bases). Germline CDR1 is LNHDA and CDR2 is SQIVND (reference sequence). V shed 0 bases and J shed 3 bases, with 5 bases lying between them. CDR3 length: 13 residues. Here the CDR3 reads CASSIDGEETQYF. Written as DNA, the CDR3 is TGTGCCAGTAGTATAGACGGGGAAGAGACCCAGTACTTC.

The gene calls are TRBV7-9 and TRBJ2-1, with 7 nucleotides matching TRBD2. Trimming took 5 bases from V and 3 from J; bases not matched to a gene: 10. The CDR3 has 16 residues. Germline values: CDR1 SEHNR, CDR2 FQNEAQ (reference sequence). The CDR3 DNA follows: TGTGCCAGCAGCCCCCGCGGGGGAGTTAGCTACAATGAGCAGTTCTTC. It is translated as CASSPRGGVSYNEQFF.

This sequence joins TRBV2 and TRBJ2-6, with D possibly being TRBD1 (5 bases). Germline lookup yields CDR1 SNHLY and CDR2 FYNNEI. The CDR3 is 15 residues long. Deletions cut 2 bases from V and 2 bases from J, with 7 bases between. The CDR3 region is CASSEFRAGANVLTF. The CDR3 nucleotides are TGTGCCAGCAGTGAATTCAGGGCTGGGGCCAACGTCCTGACTTTC.

This clone was seen more than once but under ten times. The rearrangement uses TRBV29-1 and TRBJ1-4, with 7 bases fitting TRBD1. Looked up from germline, CDR1 is SQVTM and CDR2 is ANQGSEA. CDR3 length: 15 amino acids. V was clipped by 4 bases and J by 3 bases; unmatched bases: 8. The CDR3 DNA sequence: TGCAGCGTTGCGCCTACAGGGACAGCTAATGAAAAACTGTTTTTT. Protein sequence: CSVAPTGTANEKLFF. The variable domain in full, with the rest retrieved from reference TRBV29-1 and TRBJ1-4, is SAVISQKPSRDICQRGTSLTIQCQVDSQVTMMFWYRQQPGQSLTLIATANQGSEATYESGFVIDKFPISRPNLTFSTLTVSNMSPEDSSIYLCSVAPTGTANEKLFFGSGTQLSVL.

This clone came up a few times. This chain links TRBV9 with TRBJ2-1; 9 nucleotides agree with TRBD2. This CDR3 region has 16 residues. The V and J ends lost 1 base and 4 bases, in that order; junction bases with no gene match: 6. The germline V gene encodes CDR1 SGDLS and CDR2 YYNGEE. The DNA of the CDR3 is TGTGCCAGCAGCGTACAAGCGGGGGGCCCATACAATGAGCAGTTCTTC. Its protein product is CASSVQAGGPYNEQFF.

The chain joins TRBV5-1 to TRBJ2-7, with 8 bases lining up with TRBD2. The CDR3 is 13 residues long. Germline CDR1 is SGHRS and CDR2 is YFSETQ. V shed 6 bases and J 4 bases; nucleotides not matched to a gene: 6. DNA of the CDR3: TGCGCCAGCACCGGTAGCGGGATGTACGAGCAGTACTTC. It codes for CASTGSGMYEQYF.

This clone was seen only a few times. The chain combines TRBV6-5 with TRBJ1-1; D not certain. V was clipped by 0 bases and J by 5 bases, with 10 bases between them. The CDR3 has 14 amino acids. The germline CDR1 and CDR2 sequences are MNHEY and SVGAGI. CDR3 residues: CASSYSGLGTEAFF. CDR3 bases: TGTGCCAGCAGTTACTCTGGACTGGGGACTGAAGCTTTCTTT.

This clone was seen only a few times. The genes are TRBV5-1 and TRBJ2-1, with 9 bases that match TRBD2. The CDR3 spans 16 residues. The V gene end was trimmed by 6 bases and the J gene end by 2 bases; junction bases not matched to a gene: 9. CDR1 SGHRS and CDR2 YFSETQ come from the germline V gene. The CDR3 sequence is CASTHGVAGAYNEQFF. Written as DNA, the CDR3 is TGCGCCAGCACACACGGGGTAGCGGGAGCCTACAATGAGCAGTTCTTC.